These 22 T cell receptor beta chains share one sample of origin, sequenced in a study of T cell responses to AZD1222 COVID-19 vaccine. TCRdb's table, derived via immunoSEQ multiplex PCR, lists solely in-frame clones and lacks some. The sample has just under 100,000 clones, roughly 84% seen once. This specimen consisted of peripheral blood, obtained on day 0 of AZD1222 vaccination. Receptor source: an adult in good health.

The gene calls are TRBV10-2 and TRBJ2-7; unclear D gene. Deletions cut 4 bases from V and 2 bases from J, with 3 bases between. Germline assignment: CDR1 WSHSY and CDR2 SAAADI. The CDR3 extends over 11 amino acids. The CDR3: CASSAPYEQYF. Here the CDR3 DNA reads TGCGCCAGCAGTGCACCCTACGAGCAGTACTTC.

CDR3 residues: CASSFRGGNTEAFF. The DNA for the CDR3 is TGTGCCAGCAGCTTCCGAGGGGGGAACACTGAAGCTTTCTTT. The gene calls are TRBV7-9 and TRBJ1-1; perhaps TRBD1 as D (6 bases). V was clipped by 3 bases and J by 1 base, with 9 bases between them. Germline V lookup: CDR1 SEHNR, CDR2 FQNEAQ (reference sequence). The CDR3 spans 14 residues. Combining the CDR3 with reference TRBV7-9 and TRBJ1-1 gives the whole variable domain DTGVSQNPRHKITKRGQNVTFRCDPISEHNRLYWYRQTLGQGPEFLTYFQNEAQLEKSRLLSDRFSAERPKGSFSTLEIQRTEQGDSAMYLCASSFRGGNTEAFFGQGTRLTVV.

The chain joins TRBV10-2 to TRBJ2-7, with D tentatively TRBD2 (5 bases). CDR3 length: 15 residues. V was pared by 8 bases and J by 2 bases, with 19 bases between. In germline, CDR1 is WSHSY, CDR2 SAAADI. The CDR3 is CASGDSGYPTYEQYF. CDR3 DNA sequence: TGCGCCAGCGGGGATTCGGGGTATCCTACCTACGAGCAGTACTTC.

V is TRBV11-3 and J is TRBJ2-4, with 10 bases aligning to TRBD1. The CDR3 sequence is 17 residues long. J gave up 2 bases and V 6 bases, and 10 bases lay outside the gene matches. Germline CDR1 SGHNT, CDR2 YENEEA. The chain's CDR3 is CASRNQIDRGPKNIQYF. The CDR3 nucleotides are TGTGCCAGCAGAAACCAGATCGACAGGGGGCCCAAAAACATTCAGTACTTC.

This sequence joins TRBV6-5 and TRBJ1-5; TRBD1 matches at 10 bases. V gave up 4 bases and J gave up 3 bases; unmatched junction bases: 3. The CDR3 is 15 residues long. Germline CDR1 reads MNHEY; CDR2 reads SVGAGI. This chain's CDR3 is CASSSDRGDNQPQHF. In nucleotides, the CDR3 is TGTGCCAGCAGTTCGGACAGGGGGGACAATCAGCCCCAGCATTTT.

The sample holds one count of this clone. V usage is TRBV19 and J usage is TRBJ2-1; D gene uncertain. The V gene lost 5 bases and the J gene lost 4 bases, with 9 bases spanning the gap. The CDR3 spans 13 residues. Germline CDR1 reads LNHDA; CDR2 reads SQIVND (reference sequence). CDR3 amino acids: CASSGFGYNEQFF. As DNA, the CDR3 is TGTGCCAGTAGTGGTTTCGGGTACAATGAGCAGTTCTTC. The whole variable domain, remainder taken from reference TRBV19 and TRBJ2-1, is DGGITQSPKYLFRKEGQNVTLSCEQNLNHDAMYWYRQDPGQGLRLIYYSQIVNDFQKGDIAEGYSVSREKKESFPLTVTSAQKNPTAFYLCASSGFGYNEQFFGPGTRLTVL.

J is TRBJ2-6 and V is TRBV28; 9 nucleotides line up with TRBD2. V shed 2 bases and J 0 bases; nucleotides not matched to a gene: 5. This CDR3 comprises 18 residues. The germline V gene encodes CDR1 MDHEN and CDR2 SYDVKM. The CDR3 spells CASSLIAGASSGANVLTF. Written as DNA, the CDR3 is TGTGCCAGCAGTTTAATAGCGGGGGCCAGCTCTGGGGCCAACGTCCTGACTTTC.

This rearrangement joins TRBV27 to TRBJ1-6, with a tentative D call TRBD1 (5 bases). CDR3 length: 17 amino acids. Germline loops: CDR1 MNHEY, CDR2 SMNVEV (reference sequence). V gave up 4 bases and J gave up 0 bases, with 13 bases separating them. The DNA of the CDR3 is TGTGCCAGCAGTTGGGGACCGACTAGCTCCTATAATTCACCCCTCCACTTT. Translation gives CASSWGPTSSYNSPLHF.

The genes are TRBV6-5 and TRBJ1-2; maybe TRBD1 (6 bases). The V gene's germline CDR1 is MNHEY and CDR2 SVGAGI. V was cut by 0 bases and J by 6 bases, with 11 bases left in between. The CDR3 contains 14 residues. This chain's CDR3 is CASSYSSRGHGYTF. The DNA for the CDR3 is TGTGCCAGCAGTTACTCGAGCAGGGGACATGGCTACACCTTC.

The J gene is TRBJ1-2, the V gene TRBV11-2; D possibly corresponds to TRBD1 (6 bases). Deletions cut 1 base from V and 6 bases from J, with 18 bases between. Germline assignment: CDR1 SGHAT and CDR2 FQNNGV. This CDR3 has 16 residues. The CDR3 DNA reads TGTGCCAGCAGCTTAGCTTTAGCGGGGGCGCGGGATGGCTACACCTTC. The encoded protein is CASSLALAGARDGYTF.

Only a few counts were recorded for this clone. The chain has TRBV4-2 and TRBJ1-3; 9 positions agree with TRBD1. The V gene's germline CDR1 is LGHNA and CDR2 YNFKEQ. Unmatched junction bases numbered 5, after V lost 4 bases and J lost 7 bases. This CDR3 comprises 14 residues. The CDR3 DNA reads as TGTGCCAGCAGCCGTCCCGGGACAGGGAACACCATATATTTT. Amino acids: CASSRPGTGNTIYF.

The J gene is TRBJ1-4, the V gene TRBV27; 9 nucleotides match TRBD1. Germline loops: CDR1 MNHEY, CDR2 SMNVEV (reference sequence). This CDR3 is 16 amino acids long. The J segment lost 8 bases and the V segment lost 6 bases, leaving 13 bases of the junction unmatched. This CDR3 is CASSPGTGWGDEKLFF. CDR3 coding DNA: TGTGCCAGCAGCCCAGGGACAGGGTGGGGAGACGAAAAACTGTTTTTT. Based on the CDR3 plus reference TRBV27 and TRBJ1-4, the full variable domain is EAQVTQNPRYLITVTGKKLTVTCSQNMNHEYMSWYRQDPGLGLRQIYYSMNVEVTDKGDVPEGYKVSRKEKRNFPLILESPSPNQTSLYFCASSPGTGWGDEKLFFGSGTQLSVL.

For the CDR3, the DNA is TGTGCCAGCAGCCCCTCAAGATTGAACGAGCAGTACTTC. It encodes CASSPSRLNEQYF. The V gene is TRBV3-1 (or the pseudogene TRBV3-2), the J gene TRBJ2-7; D not resolved. This CDR3 contains 13 residues. Germline values: CDR1 LGHDT, CDR2 YNNKEL (reference sequence). Trimming shortened V by 4 bases and J by 5 bases, and 12 bases separated the two germline ends.

This chain joins TRBV7-2 and TRBJ2-3, with 7 nucleotides matching TRBD1. The germline V gene has CDR1 SGHTA and CDR2 FQGNSA. V shed 5 bases and J 2 bases; nucleotides not matched to a gene: 7. The CDR3 contains 15 residues. CDR3: CASSPRTGYTDTQYF. CDR3 DNA sequence: TGTGCCAGCAGCCCGCGGACAGGATACACAGATACGCAGTATTTT.

The chain joins TRBV28 to TRBJ1-6; no clear D. V shed 6 bases and J shed 13 bases, with 19 bases lying between them. Germline values: CDR1 MDHEN, CDR2 SYDVKM. The CDR3 is 14 amino acids. In nucleotides, the CDR3 is TGTGCCAGCAGGCCCCCTAGGAGGGATTTGCCCCTCCACTTT. This translates into CASRPPRRDLPLHF. Filled out from reference TRBV28 and TRBJ1-6, the complete variable domain reads DVKVTQSSRYLVKRTGEKVFLECVQDMDHENMFWYRQDPGLGLRLIYFSYDVKMKEKGDIPEGYSVSREKKERFSLILESASTNQTSMYLCASRPPRRDLPLHFGNGTRLTVT.

The chain employs TRBV20-1 and TRBJ1-4; the D is unclear. CDR1 is DFQATT and CDR2 is SNEGSKA in the germline V gene (reference sequence). The CDR3 is 11 residues long. V was shortened by 5 bases and J by 12 bases, with 13 bases between the two germline ends. The chain's CDR3 is CSAGVVGELFF. CDR3 nucleotides: TGCAGTGCTGGGGTTGTCGGAGAACTGTTTTTT.

The J gene is TRBJ2-3, the V gene TRBV30, with 7 bases identical to TRBD2. The ends lost 5 bases at V and 0 bases at J; junction bases unmatched: 8. This CDR3 has 15 amino acids. CDR1 is GTSNPN and CDR2 is SVGIG in the germline V gene (reference sequence). Here the CDR3 DNA reads TGTGCCTGGGATCGGACTAGTGCTAGCACAGATACGCAGTATTTT. Protein product: CAWDRTSASTDTQYF.

The V and J genes are TRBV28 and TRBJ1-5, with D unresolved. Trimming took off 7 bases at V and 4 bases at J, with 17 bases between the two ends. Germline V CDR1 and CDR2: MDHEN, SYDVKM. CDR3 length equals 15 residues. CDR3 coding DNA: TGTGCCAGCAACCCCGCTGGGAGTCGGAATCAGCCCCAGCATTTT. Its protein is CASNPAGSRNQPQHF.

This chain connects TRBV6-5 to TRBJ2-7, with D possibly TRBD1 on 6 matching bases. The CDR3 consists of 15 residues. Trimming left V 6 bases short and J 6 bases short, with 21 bases between. CDR1 MNHEY and CDR2 SVGAGI come from the germline V gene. CDR3 residues: CASSDFNREAAEQYF. DNA of the CDR3: TGTGCCAGCAGCGATTTCAACAGGGAAGCGGCCGAGCAGTACTTC.

V is TRBV5-1 and J is TRBJ1-1, with D unclear. CDR1 and CDR2 from the germline V gene are SGHRS and YFSETQ. The ends were cut back, 5 bases at V and 1 base at J, with 12 bases in the middle. The CDR3 has 14 residues. The CDR3 loop is CASSLRSQNTEAFF. The CDR3 nucleotides are TGCGCCAGCAGTCTTCGGTCCCAGAACACTGAAGCTTTCTTT.

The rearrangement uses TRBV10-3 and TRBJ1-5; D remains ambiguous. Germline-derived CDR1 and CDR2 are ENHRY and SYGVKD. Trimming removed 5 bases at V and 0 bases at J, with 23 bases between. The CDR3 covers 19 residues. CDR3 bases: TGTGCCATCAGTAACATACCGGCGTACGGGAGAACTAGCAATCAGCCCCAGCATTTT. Amino acid sequence: CAISNIPAYGRTSNQPQHF.

The V gene is TRBV2, the J gene TRBJ1-3; maybe TRBD1 (5 bases). The germline V and J ends were trimmed by 5 bases and 0 bases, with 8 bases remaining between them. Germline-derived CDR1 and CDR2 are SNHLY and FYNNEI. This CDR3 comprises 14 residues. The CDR3 bases are TGTGCCAGCAGTCAGGGTCACTCTGGAAACACCATATATTTT. Translation: CASSQGHSGNTIYF.